The 21 T cell receptor beta chains below were found in one sample sequenced in a study of blood T cell repertoires in COVID-19. TCRdb keeps only in-frame clones here, not all; method: immunoSEQ multiplex PCR. The sample shows some 240,000 clones, around 80% of them seen only once. Specimen: peripheral blood. Every receptor here comes from a middle-aged woman who had recovered from COVID-19.

The genes are TRBV4-1 and TRBJ2-5; 12 bases align to TRBD2. The CDR3 runs to 16 residues. The germline CDR1 and CDR2 sequences are MGHRA and YSYEKL. V trimming: 2 bases; J trimming: 1 base; junction bases outside the gene matches: 2. The CDR3 protein is CASSQTTSGGQETQYF. The CDR3, as DNA: TGCGCCAGCAGCCAAACGACTAGCGGGGGCCAAGAGACCCAGTACTTC.

The CDR3 sequence is CASSGTPGSAGEQFF. CDR3 sequence (DNA): TGTGCCAGCTCGGGGACTCCGGGTTCCGCAGGAGAGCAGTTCTTC. The chain combines TRBV18 with TRBJ2-1; D possibly corresponds to TRBD2 (6 bases). Germline V gene lookup returns CDR1 KGHSH and CDR2 LQKENI. V was pared by 6 bases and J by 10 bases, with 22 bases between. There are 15 residues in the CDR3.

J is TRBJ2-1 and V is TRBV29-1, with 7 bases that match TRBD2. This CDR3 is 12 amino acids long. Trimming removed 2 bases from V and 10 bases from J; junction bases left unmatched: 5. The V gene's germline CDR1 is SQVTM and CDR2 ANQGSEA. For the CDR3, the DNA is TGCAGCGTTGAACCCACTAGCGCCGAGCAGTTCTTC. Protein sequence: CSVEPTSAEQFF.

The chain combines TRBV7-3 with TRBJ2-5; 8 positions match TRBD1. Germline CDR1 is SGHTA and CDR2 is FQGTGA. With 6 bases clipped from V and 2 bases from J, the junction kept 8 bases outside the gene matches. The CDR3 extends over 15 amino acids. CDR3 protein: CASRDTGTGQETQYF. The CDR3 DNA reads as TGTGCCAGCAGGGACACCGGGACAGGACAAGAGACCCAGTACTTC.

The genes are TRBV19 and TRBJ2-1; tentatively, D is TRBD2 (5 bases). Per germline, CDR1 LNHDA and CDR2 SQIVND (reference sequence). Trimming left V 8 bases short and J 0 bases short, with 11 bases between. The CDR3 is made up of 14 amino acids. CDR3 bases: TGTGCCAGTCGGTTCGGGGACTCCTACAATGAGCAGTTCTTC. Amino acids: CASRFGDSYNEQFF. Full variable domain (remainder filled in from reference TRBV19 and TRBJ2-1): DGGITQSPKYLFRKEGQNVTLSCEQNLNHDAMYWYRQDPGQGLRLIYYSQIVNDFQKGDIAEGYSVSREKKESFPLTVTSAQKNPTAFYLCASRFGDSYNEQFFGPGTRLTVL.

The chain uses TRBV3-1 (or the pseudogene TRBV3-2) and TRBJ2-5, with 8 bases matching TRBD2. The J segment lost 4 bases and the V segment lost 5 bases, leaving 9 bases of the junction unmatched. Germline CDR1 and CDR2: LGHDT and YNNKEL (reference sequence). The CDR3 extends over 15 amino acids. The CDR3 DNA follows: TGTGCCAGCAGCGCACCGGGGGGGCCACTAGAGACCCAGTACTTC. It specifies CASSAPGGPLETQYF.

The rearrangement uses TRBV7-3 and TRBJ2-3; TRBD2 aligns across 11 bases. The germline V gene has CDR1 SGHTA and CDR2 FQGTGA. The CDR3 length is 15 residues. J gave up 6 bases and V 4 bases, and 6 bases lay outside the gene matches. CDR3 region: CASSSQGLAEDTQYF. In DNA, the CDR3 is TGTGCCAGCAGCTCCCAGGGACTAGCGGAGGATACGCAGTATTTT.

J is TRBJ1-2 and V is TRBV9, with D maybe TRBD1 (5 bases). V lost 4 bases, J lost 6 bases, and 16 bases lay in between. CDR1 and CDR2 from the germline V gene are SGDLS and YYNGEE. The length of the CDR3 is 14 residues. CDR3 DNA sequence: TGTGCCAGCAGCCCCTTCAGCAGGGCGGATGGCTACACCTTC. This translates into CASSPFSRADGYTF. Based on the CDR3 plus reference TRBV9 and TRBJ1-2, the full variable domain is DSGVTQTPKHLITATGQRVTLRCSPRSGDLSVYWYQQSLDQGLQFLIQYYNGEERAKGNILERFSAQQFPDLHSELNLSSLELGDSALYFCASSPFSRADGYTFGSGTRLTVV.

The chain joins TRBV11-3 to TRBJ2-7; D is perhaps TRBD2 (7 bases). Germline V gene sequence: CDR1 SGHNT, CDR2 YENEEA. The V gene lost 1 base and the J gene lost 3 bases, with 25 bases spanning the gap. The CDR3 length is 19 residues. The CDR3 is CASSLGGEGGAAGHYEQYF. For the CDR3, the DNA is TGTGCCAGCAGCTTAGGAGGAGAAGGGGGGGCCGCCGGCCACTACGAGCAGTACTTC.

The chain is built from TRBV9 and TRBJ1-1; no clear D. Germline-derived CDR1 and CDR2 are SGDLS and YYNGEE. This CDR3 is 14 amino acids long. Between the trimmed V and J ends, which lost 4 bases and 3 bases, there was a span of 13 bases. CDR3 protein: CASSSTSRDTEAFF. The CDR3 DNA reads TGTGCCAGCAGCTCGACCTCTCGGGACACTGAAGCTTTCTTT.

The V call is TRBV5-4, the J call TRBJ2-3; 9 nucleotides line up with TRBD2. V lost 0 bases to trimming and J lost 0 bases; unmatched junction nucleotides: 8. The CDR3 contains 18 residues. Germline V gives CDR1 SGHNT, CDR2 YYREEE (reference sequence). The CDR3 sequence is CASSLVGSGGTSTDTQYF. CDR3 nucleotide sequence: TGTGCCAGCAGCTTGGTTGGTAGCGGGGGTACTAGCACAGATACGCAGTATTTT.

J is TRBJ1-2 and V is TRBV28, with TRBD1 matching 10 bases. Germline values: CDR1 MDHEN, CDR2 SYDVKM. This CDR3 region has 14 residues. V lost 7 bases to trimming and J lost 4 bases; unmatched junction nucleotides: 6. CDR3 nucleotides: TGTGCCAGCACCTCAGACAGGGGGCTCTATGGCTACACCTTC. Translation: CASTSDRGLYGYTF.

In this sample, this clone turned up once. The chain is built from TRBV4-3 and TRBJ1-2; a possible D gene is TRBD1 (5 bases). The germline V gene encodes CDR1 LGHNA and CDR2 YSLEER. This CDR3 is built from 15 residues. V gave up 1 base and J gave up 4 bases, with 13 bases separating them. The CDR3 DNA sequence: TGCGCCAGCAGCCAAGGATTTTCAGGGTCCTATGGCTACACCTTC. Residues: CASSQGFSGSYGYTF.

This chain joins TRBV11-3 and TRBJ2-2, with D possibly TRBD2 on 5 matching bases. The CDR3 has 16 residues. Germline CDR1 and CDR2: SGHNT and YENEEA. Trimming shortened V by 8 bases and J by 1 base, and 17 bases separated the two germline ends. Here the CDR3 reads CASRPGNLGNTGELFF. DNA for the CDR3: TGTGCCAGCCGTCCCGGGAACCTAGGGAACACCGGGGAGCTGTTTTTT.

The chain is built from TRBV15 and TRBJ2-3, with D perhaps matching TRBD2 (7 bases). CDR3 length: 16 residues. Per the germline V gene, CDR1 is LNHNV and CDR2 is YYDKDF (reference sequence). V lost 0 bases and J 0 bases, leaving 10 bases between the germline ends. CDR3 sequence: CATSRDRGASTDTQYF. The CDR3 coding sequence is TGTGCCACCAGCAGAGATCGGGGGGCAAGCACAGATACGCAGTATTTT.

This rearrangement joins TRBV7-2 to TRBJ2-5, with D tentatively TRBD2 (5 bases). CDR3 length: 16 amino acids. Trimming shortened V by 3 bases and J by 5 bases, and 19 bases separated the two germline ends. CDR1 SGHTA and CDR2 FQGNSA come from the germline V gene. CDR3 region: CASSFQVLGGDETQYF. The CDR3 DNA follows: TGTGCCAGCAGCTTTCAGGTCCTTGGAGGCGACGAGACCCAGTACTTC.

The sample holds one count of this clone. In DNA form, the CDR3 reads TGTGCCAGCAGCCGGACATACGGCACTGAAGCTTTCTTT. It is translated as CASSRTYGTEAFF. The chain links TRBV7-2 to TRBJ1-1; D may be TRBD1 (5 bases). Germline V gene data show CDR1 as SGHTA and CDR2 as FQGNSA. The CDR3 extends over 13 amino acids. The germline V and J ends were trimmed by 5 bases and 4 bases, with 11 bases remaining between them.

This rearrangement joins TRBV9 to TRBJ1-1, with 8 bases that match TRBD1. Germline V gene sequence: CDR1 SGDLS, CDR2 YYNGEE. Trimming took 3 bases from V and 4 from J; bases not matched to a gene: 2. This CDR3 has 13 residues. The CDR3 is CASSATGGTEAFF. In DNA form, the CDR3 reads TGTGCCAGCAGCGCCACAGGGGGCACTGAAGCTTTCTTT.

The CDR3 sequence is CASSLGTQVGEQYF. The CDR3 coding sequence is TGTGCCAGCAGCTTAGGAACGCAGGTGGGCGAGCAGTACTTC. V and J are TRBV11-2 and TRBJ2-7; D uncertain. Germline V CDR1 and CDR2: SGHAT, FQNNGV. The CDR3 is 14 residues long. The ends were cut back, 1 base at V and 6 bases at J, with 13 bases in the middle.

The chain uses TRBV4-3 and TRBJ1-2, with D unclear. Germline assignment: CDR1 LGHNA and CDR2 YSLEER. V dropped 1 base and J dropped 8 bases, with 17 bases sitting between them. This CDR3 comprises 15 residues. CDR3 nucleotide sequence: TGCGCCAGCAGCCAAGCGGTTCCGTTAGTAGCCGGCTACACCTTC. It encodes CASSQAVPLVAGYTF.

This chain joins TRBV19 and TRBJ2-1; D may be TRBD1 (5 bases). Germline assignment: CDR1 LNHDA and CDR2 SQIVND (reference sequence). Trimming shortened V by 3 bases and J by 9 bases, and 24 bases separated the two germline ends. The CDR3 is 17 residues long. The CDR3 sequence is CASSIEAGAGLNLEQFF. The CDR3 region has the DNA TGTGCCAGTAGTATTGAGGCCGGCGCAGGGTTAAATCTTGAGCAGTTCTTC.